This TCR beta chain comes out of a study of cytomegalovirus exposure and HLA in healthy donors. Study-level background: The same platform used for the 500 to 850 first-cohort repertoires was also used for the 120 validation repertoires, as a later analysis reported.

Generated by immunoSEQ multiplex PCR, the TCRdb table keeps only in-frame clones and is missing some. Of 82,000 or so clones detected, roughly 94% appear once; the ten largest clones hold more than 0.6%. Study-wide findings and caveats: Most TCR sequences were rare, but some public TCRs occurred in many donors. TCR beta chains numbering some 160 were designated cytomegalovirus-associated.

As concerns this clone: Its antigen is still unknown.

The germline V gene has CDR1 SGHNT and CDR2 YYREEE (reference sequence). The CDR3 loop spans 14 amino acids. Trimming removed 7 bases from V and 2 bases from J, with 14 bases in between. Sample: PBMCs. This clonotype was obtained from a woman under 30 in good health and CMV-seronegative. The chain joins TRBV5-4 to TRBJ2-3; a weak D match, TRBD2 (6 bases). CDR3 nucleotides: TGTGCCAGCGGGCCGGGACTTTACACAGATACGCAGTATTTT. Protein: CASGPGLYTDTQYF.